The present entry profiles one T cell receptor (beta chain) with its context. Germline CDR1 is SEHNR and CDR2 is FQNEAQ (reference sequence). The V segment lost 5 bases and the J segment 0 bases; nucleotides outside the gene matches: 7. The CDR3 is 16 amino acids. Clones were sequenced by immunoSEQ multiplex PCR, and TCRdb holds only the in-frame ones, with some missing. Of around 290,000 clones listed, approximately 92% are singletons. The sample comes from a study of blood T cell repertoires in COVID-19. Study-level background: The cDNA or gDNA used as material had been derived from T cells, B-cell-depleted T cells, or PBMCs.

The chain has TRBV7-9 and TRBJ2-1; 7 positions match TRBD2. This clonotype was sampled from a woman aged 30 to 39 who had recovered from COVID-19. Sequenced sample: PBMCs or T cells enriched from blood (not recorded which). The CDR3 DNA is TGTGCCAGCAGCCCCGGCGGGGGTAGCTCCTACAATGAGCAGTTCTTC. The encoded protein is CASSPGGGSSYNEQFF.